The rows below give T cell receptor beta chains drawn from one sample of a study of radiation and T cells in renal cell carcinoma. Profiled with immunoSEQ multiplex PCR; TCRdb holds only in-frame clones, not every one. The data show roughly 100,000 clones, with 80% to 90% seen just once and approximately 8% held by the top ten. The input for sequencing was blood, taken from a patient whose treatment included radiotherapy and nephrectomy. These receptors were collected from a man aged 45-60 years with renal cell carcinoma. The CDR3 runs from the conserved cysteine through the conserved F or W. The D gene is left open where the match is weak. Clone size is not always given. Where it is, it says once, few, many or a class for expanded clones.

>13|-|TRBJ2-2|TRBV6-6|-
CASSKQRPGELFF
TGTGCCAGCAGTAAACAGCGGCCCGGGGAGCTGTTTTTT
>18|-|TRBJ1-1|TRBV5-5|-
CASSSMGLKGSLNTEAFF
TGTGCCAGCAGCTCGATGGGACTGAAGGGCTCCCTGAACACTGAAGCTTTCTTT
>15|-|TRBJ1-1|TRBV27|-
CASSYGQGGNTEAFF
TGTGCCAGCAGTTACGGGCAGGGCGGTAACACTGAAGCTTTCTTT
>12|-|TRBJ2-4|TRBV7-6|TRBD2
CASSRGVGIQYF
TGTGCCAGCAGCCGGGGGGTTGGCATTCAGTACTTC
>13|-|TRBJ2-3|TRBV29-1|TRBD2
CSVLLAGIDTQYF
TGCAGCGTTCTCCTAGCGGGGATAGATACGCAGTATTTT
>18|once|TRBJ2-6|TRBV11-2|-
CASSLGARAPSGANVLTF
TGTGCCAGCAGCTTAGGGGCCAGGGCACCCTCTGGGGCCAACGTCCTGACTTTC
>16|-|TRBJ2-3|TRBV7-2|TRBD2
CASSSQRGLAGGPQYF
TGTGCCAGCAGCTCGCAAAGGGGACTAGCGGGAGGACCGCAGTATTTT
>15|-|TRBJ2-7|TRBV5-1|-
CASSLGSGVTYEQYF
TGCGCCAGCAGCTTGGGGTCAGGGGTAACCTACGAGCAGTACTTC
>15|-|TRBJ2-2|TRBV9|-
CASSVGGGNTGELFF
TGTGCCAGCAGCGTAGGGGGCGGGAACACCGGGGAGCTGTTTTTT
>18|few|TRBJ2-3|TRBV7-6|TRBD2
CASSLRGRAGANTDTQYF
TGTGCCAGCAGCTTAAGAGGGAGGGCGGGTGCGAATACAGATACGCAGTATTTT
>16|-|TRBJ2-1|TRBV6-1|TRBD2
CASSEDSGGADNEQFF
TGTGCCAGCAGTGAAGATAGCGGGGGGGCGGACAATGAGCAGTTCTTC
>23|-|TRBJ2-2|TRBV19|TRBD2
CASSIDGGALGLAGAANTGELFF
TGTGCCAGTAGTATAGACGGGGGAGCCCTCGGACTAGCGGGTGCTGCGAACACCGGGGAGCTGTTTTTT
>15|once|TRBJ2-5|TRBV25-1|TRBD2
CASSEDVRGGETQYF
TGTGCCAGCAGTGAAGATGTGAGGGGAGGGGAGACCCAGTACTTC
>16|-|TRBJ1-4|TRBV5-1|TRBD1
CASNAGGADGNEKLFF
TGCGCCAGTAACGCAGGGGGCGCGGATGGGAATGAAAAACTGTTTTTT
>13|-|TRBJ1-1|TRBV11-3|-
CASSRLRDTEAFF
TGTGCCAGCAGCAGGTTAAGGGACACTGAAGCTTTCTTT
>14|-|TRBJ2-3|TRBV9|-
CASSVERGGNTQYF
TGTGCCAGCAGCGTAGAGAGGGGGGGAAATACGCAGTATTTT
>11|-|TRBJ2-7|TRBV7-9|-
CASSYSFEQYF
TGTGCCAGCAGCTACTCTTTTGAGCAGTACTTC
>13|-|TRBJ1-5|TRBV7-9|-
CASSQEGDQPQHF
TGTGCCAGCAGCCAAGAGGGAGATCAGCCCCAGCATTTT
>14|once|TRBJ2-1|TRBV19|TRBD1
CASTRDRENNEQFF
TGTGCCAGCACCCGGGACAGGGAAAACAATGAGCAGTTCTTC
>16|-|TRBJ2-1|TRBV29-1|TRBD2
CSVAGWVAGHYNEQFF
TGCAGCGTTGCGGGATGGGTAGCGGGCCATTACAATGAGCAGTTCTTC
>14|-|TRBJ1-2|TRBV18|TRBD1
CASSPRDSNYGYTF
TGTGCCAGCTCACCTCGGGACAGCAACTATGGCTACACCTTC
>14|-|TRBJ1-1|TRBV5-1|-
CASSLEGMNTEAFF
TGCGCCAGCAGCTTGGAGGGGATGAACACTGAAGCTTTCTTT